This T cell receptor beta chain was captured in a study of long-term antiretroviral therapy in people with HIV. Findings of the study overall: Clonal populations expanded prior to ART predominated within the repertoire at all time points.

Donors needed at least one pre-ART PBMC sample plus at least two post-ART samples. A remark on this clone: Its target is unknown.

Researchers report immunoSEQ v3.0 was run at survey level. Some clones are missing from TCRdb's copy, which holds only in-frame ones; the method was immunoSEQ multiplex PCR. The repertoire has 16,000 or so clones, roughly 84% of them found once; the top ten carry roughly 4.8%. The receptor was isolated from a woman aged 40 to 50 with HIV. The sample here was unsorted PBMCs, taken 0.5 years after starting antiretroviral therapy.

The CDR3 bases are TGTGCCACCGGTGCGTCTAGCGGGAGTATTGGCGGGGAGCTGTTTTTT. Its protein product is CATGASSGSIGGELFF. The chain is built from TRBV15 and TRBJ2-2; 10 bases map to TRBD2. Germline V lookup: CDR1 LNHNV, CDR2 YYDKDF (reference sequence). V trimming: 8 bases; J trimming: 7 bases; junction bases outside the gene matches: 13. This CDR3 is 16 amino acids long.